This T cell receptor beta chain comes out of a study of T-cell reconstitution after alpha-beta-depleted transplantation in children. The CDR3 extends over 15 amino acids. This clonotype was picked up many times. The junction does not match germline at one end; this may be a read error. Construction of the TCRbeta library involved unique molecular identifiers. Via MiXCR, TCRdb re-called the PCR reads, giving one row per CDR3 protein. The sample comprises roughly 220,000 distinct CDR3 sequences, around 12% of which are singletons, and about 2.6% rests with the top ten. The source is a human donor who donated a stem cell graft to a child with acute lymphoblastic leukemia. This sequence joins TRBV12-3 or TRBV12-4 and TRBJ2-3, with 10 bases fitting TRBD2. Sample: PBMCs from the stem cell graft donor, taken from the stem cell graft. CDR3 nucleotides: TGTGCCAGCAGGTTAGCGGGAGGTAGCGCAGATACGCAGTATTTT. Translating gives CASRLAGGSADTQYF.